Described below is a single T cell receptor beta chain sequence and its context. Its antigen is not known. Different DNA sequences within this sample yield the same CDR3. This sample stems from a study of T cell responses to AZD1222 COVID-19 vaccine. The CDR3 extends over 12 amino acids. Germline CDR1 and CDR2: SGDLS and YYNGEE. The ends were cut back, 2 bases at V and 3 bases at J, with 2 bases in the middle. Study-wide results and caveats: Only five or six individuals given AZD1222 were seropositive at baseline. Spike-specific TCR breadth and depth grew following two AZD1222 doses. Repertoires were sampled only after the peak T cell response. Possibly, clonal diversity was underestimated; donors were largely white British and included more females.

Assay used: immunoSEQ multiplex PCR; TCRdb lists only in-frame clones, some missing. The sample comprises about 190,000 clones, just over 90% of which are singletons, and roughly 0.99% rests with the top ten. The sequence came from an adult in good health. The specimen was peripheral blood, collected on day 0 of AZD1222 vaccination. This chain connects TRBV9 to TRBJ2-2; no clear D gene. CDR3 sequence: CASSVDTGELFF. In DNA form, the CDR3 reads TGTGCCAGCAGCGTGGACACCGGGGAGCTGTTTTTT.